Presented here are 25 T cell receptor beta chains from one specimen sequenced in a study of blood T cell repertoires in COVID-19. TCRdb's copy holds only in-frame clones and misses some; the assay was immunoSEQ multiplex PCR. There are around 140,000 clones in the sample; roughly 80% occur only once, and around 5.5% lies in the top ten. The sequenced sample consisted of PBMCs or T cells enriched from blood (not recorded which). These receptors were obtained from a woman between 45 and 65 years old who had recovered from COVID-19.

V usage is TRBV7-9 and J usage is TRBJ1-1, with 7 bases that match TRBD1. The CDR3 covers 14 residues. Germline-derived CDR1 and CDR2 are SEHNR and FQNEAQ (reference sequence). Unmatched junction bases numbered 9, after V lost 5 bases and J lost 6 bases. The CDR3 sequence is CASSKSQGRAEAFF. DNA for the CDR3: TGTGCCAGCAGCAAGTCACAGGGGCGGGCTGAAGCTTTCTTT.

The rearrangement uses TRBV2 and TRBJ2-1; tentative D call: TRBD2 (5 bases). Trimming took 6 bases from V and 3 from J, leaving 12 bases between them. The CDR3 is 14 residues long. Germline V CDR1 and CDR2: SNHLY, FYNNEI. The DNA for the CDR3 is TGTGCCAGCAGCGGCGGGTTACGCTACAATGAGCAGTTCTTC. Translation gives CASSGGLRYNEQFF. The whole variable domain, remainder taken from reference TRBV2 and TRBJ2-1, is EPEVTQTPSHQVTQMGQEVILRCVPISNHLYFYWYRQILGQKVEFLVSFYNNEISEKSEIFDDQFSVERPDGSNFTLKIRSTKLEDSAMYFCASSGGLRYNEQFFGPGTRLTVL.

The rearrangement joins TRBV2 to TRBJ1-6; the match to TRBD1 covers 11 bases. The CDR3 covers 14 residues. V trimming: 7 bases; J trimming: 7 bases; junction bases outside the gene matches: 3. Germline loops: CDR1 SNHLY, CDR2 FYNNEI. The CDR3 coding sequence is TGTGCCAGCATGGACAGGGGGCTGAATTCACCCCTCCACTTT. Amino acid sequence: CASMDRGLNSPLHF.

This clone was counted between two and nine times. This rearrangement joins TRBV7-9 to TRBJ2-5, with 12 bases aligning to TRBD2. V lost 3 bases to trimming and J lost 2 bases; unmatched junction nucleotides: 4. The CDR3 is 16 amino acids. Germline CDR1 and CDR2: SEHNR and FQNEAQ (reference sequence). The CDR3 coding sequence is TGTGCCAGCAGCTTGTCACTAGCGGGGGGTCAAGAGACCCAGTACTTC. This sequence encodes CASSLSLAGGQETQYF.

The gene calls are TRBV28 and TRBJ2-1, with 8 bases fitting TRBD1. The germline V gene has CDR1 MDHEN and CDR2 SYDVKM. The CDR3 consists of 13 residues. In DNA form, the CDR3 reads TGTGCTCTGTCGGGCAGGGGGCGTAATGAGCAGTTCTTC. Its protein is CALSGRGRNEQFF.

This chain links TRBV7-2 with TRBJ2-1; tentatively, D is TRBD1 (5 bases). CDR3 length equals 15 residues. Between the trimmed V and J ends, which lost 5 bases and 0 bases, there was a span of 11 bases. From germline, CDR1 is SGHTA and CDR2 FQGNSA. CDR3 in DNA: TGTGCCAGCAGCCCCGACAGTACCTCCTACAATGAGCAGTTCTTC. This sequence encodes CASSPDSTSYNEQFF.

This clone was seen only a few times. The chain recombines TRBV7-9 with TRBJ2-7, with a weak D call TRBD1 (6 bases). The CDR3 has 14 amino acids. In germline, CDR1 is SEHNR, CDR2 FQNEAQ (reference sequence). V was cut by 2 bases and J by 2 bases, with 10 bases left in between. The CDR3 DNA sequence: TGTGCCAGCAGCTTACAGGGGTCGCCCTACGAGCAGTACTTC. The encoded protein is CASSLQGSPYEQYF.

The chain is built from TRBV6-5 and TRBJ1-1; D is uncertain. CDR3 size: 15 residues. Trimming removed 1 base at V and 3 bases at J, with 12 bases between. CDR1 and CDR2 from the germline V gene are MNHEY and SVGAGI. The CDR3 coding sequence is TGTGCCAGCAGTTACTTCGGGGAGGCGGACACTGAAGCTTTCTTT. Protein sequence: CASSYFGEADTEAFF.

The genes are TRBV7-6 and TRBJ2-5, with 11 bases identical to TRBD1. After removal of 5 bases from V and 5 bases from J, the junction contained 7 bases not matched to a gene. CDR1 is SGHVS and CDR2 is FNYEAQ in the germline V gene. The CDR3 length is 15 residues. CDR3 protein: CASSRTGGLGETQYF. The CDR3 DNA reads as TGTGCCAGCAGCCGGACAGGGGGCCTTGGGGAGACCCAGTACTTC.

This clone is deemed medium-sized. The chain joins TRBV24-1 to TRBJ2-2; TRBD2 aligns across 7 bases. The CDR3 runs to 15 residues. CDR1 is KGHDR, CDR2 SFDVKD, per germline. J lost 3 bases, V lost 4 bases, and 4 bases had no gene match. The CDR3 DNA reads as TGTGCCACCAGTGAGGCAGGGAGGGACACCGGGGAGCTGTTTTTT. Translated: CATSEAGRDTGELFF.

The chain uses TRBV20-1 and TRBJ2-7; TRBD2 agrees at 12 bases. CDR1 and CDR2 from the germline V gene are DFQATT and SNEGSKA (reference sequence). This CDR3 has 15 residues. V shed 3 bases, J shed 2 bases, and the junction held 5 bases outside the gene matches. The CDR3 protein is CSASSLAGGPYEQYF. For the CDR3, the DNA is TGCAGTGCTAGTTCACTAGCGGGGGGTCCCTACGAGCAGTACTTC.

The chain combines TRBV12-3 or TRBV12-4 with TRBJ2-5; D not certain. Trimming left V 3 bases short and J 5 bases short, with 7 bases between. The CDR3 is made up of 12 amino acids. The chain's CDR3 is CASSLVRETQYF. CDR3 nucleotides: TGTGCCAGCAGTTTGGTCCGGGAGACCCAGTACTTC.

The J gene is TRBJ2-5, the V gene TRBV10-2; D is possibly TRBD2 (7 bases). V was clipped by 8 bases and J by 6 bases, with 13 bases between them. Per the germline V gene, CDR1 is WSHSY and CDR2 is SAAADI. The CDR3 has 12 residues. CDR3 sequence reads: CASCGGGQTQYF. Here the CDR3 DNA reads TGCGCCAGCTGCGGGGGCGGACAGACCCAGTACTTC.

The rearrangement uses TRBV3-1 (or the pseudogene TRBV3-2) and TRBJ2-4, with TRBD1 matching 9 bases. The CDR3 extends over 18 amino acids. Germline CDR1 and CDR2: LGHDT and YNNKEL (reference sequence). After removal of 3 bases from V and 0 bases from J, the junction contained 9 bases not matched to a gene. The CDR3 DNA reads TGTGCCAGCAGCCACAAGTGGGGGACAGGGCTAGCCAAAAACATTCAGTACTTC. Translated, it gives CASSHKWGTGLAKNIQYF.

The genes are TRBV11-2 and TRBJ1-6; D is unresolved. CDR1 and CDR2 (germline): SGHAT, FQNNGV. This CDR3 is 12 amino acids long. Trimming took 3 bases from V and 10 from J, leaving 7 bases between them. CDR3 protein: CASSLGNSPLHF. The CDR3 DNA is TGTGCCAGCAGCTTGGGCAACTCACCCCTCCACTTT.

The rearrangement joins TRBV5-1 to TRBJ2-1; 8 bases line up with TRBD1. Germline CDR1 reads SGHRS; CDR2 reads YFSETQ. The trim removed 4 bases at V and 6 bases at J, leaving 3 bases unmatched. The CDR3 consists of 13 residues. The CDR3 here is CASSRGQANEQFF. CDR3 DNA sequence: TGCGCCAGCAGCCGGGGACAGGCCAATGAGCAGTTCTTC.

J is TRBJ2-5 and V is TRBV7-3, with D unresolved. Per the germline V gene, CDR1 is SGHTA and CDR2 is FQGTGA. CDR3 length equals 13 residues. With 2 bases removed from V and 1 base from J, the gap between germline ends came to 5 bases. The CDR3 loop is CASSLFGQETQYF. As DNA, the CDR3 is TGTGCCAGCAGCTTATTCGGCCAAGAGACCCAGTACTTC.

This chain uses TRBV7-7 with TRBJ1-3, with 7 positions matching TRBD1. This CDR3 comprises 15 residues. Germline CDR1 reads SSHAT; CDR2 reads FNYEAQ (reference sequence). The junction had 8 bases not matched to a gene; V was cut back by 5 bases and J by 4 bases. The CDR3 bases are TGTGCCAGCAGCCCCGGACAGGCTCTCGGAAACACCATATATTTT. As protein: CASSPGQALGNTIYF.

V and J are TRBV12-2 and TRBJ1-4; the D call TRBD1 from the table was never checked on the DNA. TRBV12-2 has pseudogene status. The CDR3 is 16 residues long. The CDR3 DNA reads TGTGCAAGTCGCTTAGTTTGGGACAGTCCGAATGAAAAACTGTTTTTT. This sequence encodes CASRLVWDSPNEKLFF.

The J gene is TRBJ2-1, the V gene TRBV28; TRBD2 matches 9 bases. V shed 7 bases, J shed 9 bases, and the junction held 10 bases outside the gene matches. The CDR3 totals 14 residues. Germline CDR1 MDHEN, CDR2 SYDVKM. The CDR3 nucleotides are TGTGCCAGCACCTTTCAGCGGGGGGCGGGTGAGCAGTTCTTC. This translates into CASTFQRGAGEQFF.

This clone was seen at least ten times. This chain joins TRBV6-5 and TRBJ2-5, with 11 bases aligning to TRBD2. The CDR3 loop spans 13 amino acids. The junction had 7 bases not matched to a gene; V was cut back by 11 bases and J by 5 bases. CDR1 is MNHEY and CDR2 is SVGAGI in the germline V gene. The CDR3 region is CAGSSGGYETQYF. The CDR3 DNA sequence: TGTGCCGGGTCTAGCGGGGGGTATGAGACCCAGTACTTC.

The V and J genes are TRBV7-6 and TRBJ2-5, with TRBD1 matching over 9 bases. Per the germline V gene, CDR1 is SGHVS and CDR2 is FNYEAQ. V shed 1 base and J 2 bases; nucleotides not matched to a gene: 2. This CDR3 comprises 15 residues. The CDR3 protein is CASSLGDRAQETQYF. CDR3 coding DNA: TGTGCCAGCAGCTTAGGGGACAGGGCACAAGAGACCCAGTACTTC.

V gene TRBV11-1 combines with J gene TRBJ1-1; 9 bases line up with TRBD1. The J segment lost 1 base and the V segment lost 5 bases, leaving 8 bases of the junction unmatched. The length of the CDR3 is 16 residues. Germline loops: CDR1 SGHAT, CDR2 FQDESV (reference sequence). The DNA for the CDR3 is TGTGCCAGCAGCAAGAACAGGGGGCAGAGGAACACTGAAGCTTTCTTT. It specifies CASSKNRGQRNTEAFF. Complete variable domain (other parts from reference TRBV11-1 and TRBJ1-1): EAEVAQSPRYKITEKSQAVAFWCDPISGHATLYWYRQILGQGPELLVQFQDESVVDDSQLPKDRFSAERLKGVDSTLKIQPAELGDSAMYLCASSKNRGQRNTEAFFGQGTRLTVV.

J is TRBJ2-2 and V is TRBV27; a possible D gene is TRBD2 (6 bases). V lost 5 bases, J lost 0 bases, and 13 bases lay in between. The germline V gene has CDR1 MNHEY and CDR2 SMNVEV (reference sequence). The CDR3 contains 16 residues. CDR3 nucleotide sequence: TGTGCCAGCAGTCCCCGTGGAGGGTCGAACACCGGGGAGCTGTTTTTT. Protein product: CASSPRGGSNTGELFF.

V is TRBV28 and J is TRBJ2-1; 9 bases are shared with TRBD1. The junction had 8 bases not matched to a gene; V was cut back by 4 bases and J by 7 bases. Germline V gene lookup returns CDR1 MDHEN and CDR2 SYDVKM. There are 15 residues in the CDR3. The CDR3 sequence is CASSSPGQGKNEQFF. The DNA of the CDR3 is TGTGCCAGCAGTTCACCGGGACAGGGAAAGAATGAGCAGTTCTTC.